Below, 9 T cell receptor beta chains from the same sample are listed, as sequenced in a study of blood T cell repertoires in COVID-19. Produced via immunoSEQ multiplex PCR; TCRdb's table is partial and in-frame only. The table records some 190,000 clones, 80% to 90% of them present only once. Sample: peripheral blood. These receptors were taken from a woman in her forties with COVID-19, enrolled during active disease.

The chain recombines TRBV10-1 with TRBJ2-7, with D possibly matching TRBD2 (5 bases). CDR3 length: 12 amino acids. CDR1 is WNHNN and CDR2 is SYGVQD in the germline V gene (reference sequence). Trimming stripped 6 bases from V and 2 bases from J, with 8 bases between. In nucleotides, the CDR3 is TGCGCCAGCAGGGCGGAGGCCTACGAGCAGTACGTC. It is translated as CASRAEAYEQYV.

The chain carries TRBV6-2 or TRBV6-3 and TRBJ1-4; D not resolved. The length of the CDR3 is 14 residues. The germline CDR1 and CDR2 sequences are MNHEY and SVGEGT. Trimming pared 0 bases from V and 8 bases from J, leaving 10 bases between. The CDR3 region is CASSYSGVREKLFF. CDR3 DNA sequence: TGTGCCAGCAGTTACTCCGGGGTTCGGGAAAAACTGTTTTTT.

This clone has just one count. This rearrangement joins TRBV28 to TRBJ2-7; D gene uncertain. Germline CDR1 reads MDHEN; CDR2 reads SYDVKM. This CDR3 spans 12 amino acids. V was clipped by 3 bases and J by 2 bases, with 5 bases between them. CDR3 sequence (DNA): TGTGCCAGCAGTTTCACAGCCTACGAGCAGTACTTC. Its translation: CASSFTAYEQYF.

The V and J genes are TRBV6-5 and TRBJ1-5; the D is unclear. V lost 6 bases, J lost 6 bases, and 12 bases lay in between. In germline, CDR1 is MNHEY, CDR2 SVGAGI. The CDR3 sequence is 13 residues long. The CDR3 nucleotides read TGTGCCAGCAGGGTGGGAGAGGTTCAGCCCCAGCATTTT. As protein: CASRVGEVQPQHF.

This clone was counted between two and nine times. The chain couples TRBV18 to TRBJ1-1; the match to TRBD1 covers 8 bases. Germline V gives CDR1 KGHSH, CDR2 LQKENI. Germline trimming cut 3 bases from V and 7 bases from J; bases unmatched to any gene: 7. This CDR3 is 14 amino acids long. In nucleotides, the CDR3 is TGTGCCAGCTCACCCGCCCGGACAGGGCGTGAAGCTTTCTTT. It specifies CASSPARTGREAFF.

The CDR3 protein is CASSRLLAEETQYF. The CDR3 DNA reads as TGTGCCAGCAGCCGGCTACTAGCAGAAGAGACCCAGTACTTC. The rearrangement joins TRBV7-9 to TRBJ2-5; possibly TRBD2 for D (6 bases). The CDR3 spans 14 residues. Germline assignment: CDR1 SEHNR and CDR2 FQNEAQ (reference sequence). V was cut by 5 bases and J by 3 bases, with 13 bases left in between.

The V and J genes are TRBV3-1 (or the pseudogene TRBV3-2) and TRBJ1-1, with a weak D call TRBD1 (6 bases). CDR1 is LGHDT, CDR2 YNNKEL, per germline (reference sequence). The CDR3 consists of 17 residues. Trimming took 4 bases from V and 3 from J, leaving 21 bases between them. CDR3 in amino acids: CASSPQHSLGGHTEAFF. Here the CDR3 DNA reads TGTGCCAGCAGCCCGCAACATAGTCTCGGGGGGCACACTGAAGCTTTCTTT.

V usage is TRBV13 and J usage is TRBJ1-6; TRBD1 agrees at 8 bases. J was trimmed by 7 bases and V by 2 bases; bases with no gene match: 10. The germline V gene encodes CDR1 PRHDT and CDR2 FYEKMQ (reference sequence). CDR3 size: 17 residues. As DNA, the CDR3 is TGTGCCAGCAGCTTACACCCTAGCAGGGGGCTAAATTCACCCCTCCACTTT. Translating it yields CASSLHPSRGLNSPLHF.

CDR3 sequence (DNA): TGTGCCAGCAGCATCACGGGGACTAGGAACGAGCAGTTCTTC. Protein sequence: CASSITGTRNEQFF. The rearrangement links TRBV7-9 to TRBJ2-1, with 8 nucleotides matching TRBD2. This CDR3 has 14 amino acids. Germline V lookup: CDR1 SEHNR, CDR2 FQNEAQ (reference sequence). V lost 5 bases to trimming and J lost 10 bases; unmatched junction nucleotides: 10.